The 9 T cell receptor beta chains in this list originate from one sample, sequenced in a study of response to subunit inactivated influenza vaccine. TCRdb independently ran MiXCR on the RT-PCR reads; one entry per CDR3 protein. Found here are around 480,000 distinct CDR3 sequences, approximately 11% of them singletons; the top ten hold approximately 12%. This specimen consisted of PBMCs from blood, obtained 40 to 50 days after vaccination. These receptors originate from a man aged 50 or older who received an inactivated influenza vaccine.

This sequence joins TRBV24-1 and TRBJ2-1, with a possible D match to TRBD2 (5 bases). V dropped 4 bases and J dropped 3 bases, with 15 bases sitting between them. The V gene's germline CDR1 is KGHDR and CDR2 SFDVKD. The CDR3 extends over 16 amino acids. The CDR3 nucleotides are TGTGCCACCAGTGACTCCGGGTTAGCGAACTACAATGAGCAGTTCTTC. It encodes CATSDSGLANYNEQFF.

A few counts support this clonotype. CDR3 sequence reads: CASSFAAPGTLYF. In DNA, the CDR3 is TGTGCCAGCAGTTTTGCCGCCCCGGGGACGCTGTACTTC. The V gene is TRBV12-3 or TRBV12-4, the J gene TRBJ2-7; D may correspond to TRBD1 or TRBD2 (5 bases each). The CDR3 has 13 amino acids. V lost 3 bases to trimming and J lost 12 bases, with 18 bases between them.

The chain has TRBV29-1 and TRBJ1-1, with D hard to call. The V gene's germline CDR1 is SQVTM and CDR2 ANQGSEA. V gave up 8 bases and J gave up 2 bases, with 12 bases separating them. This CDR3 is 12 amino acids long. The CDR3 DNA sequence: TGCAGCACTGGATGGCCAAACACTGAAGCTTTCTTT. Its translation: CSTGWPNTEAFF.

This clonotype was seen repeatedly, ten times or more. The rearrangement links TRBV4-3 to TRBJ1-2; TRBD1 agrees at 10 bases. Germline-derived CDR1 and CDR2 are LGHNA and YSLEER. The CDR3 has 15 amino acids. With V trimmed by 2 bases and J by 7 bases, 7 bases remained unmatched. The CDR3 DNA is TGCGCCAGCAGCCAACGACAGGGGGCTGGAGGTGGCTACACCTTC. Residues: CASSQRQGAGGGYTF.

CDR3 coding DNA: TGTGCCAGCAGTAGTACAAGGTGGACCTATAACACCGGGGAGCTGTTTTTT. Translating it yields CASSSTRWTYNTGELFF. The genes are TRBV12-3 or TRBV12-4 and TRBJ2-2; D is undetermined. This CDR3 has 17 amino acids. Trimming left V 5 bases short and J 2 bases short, with 18 bases between.

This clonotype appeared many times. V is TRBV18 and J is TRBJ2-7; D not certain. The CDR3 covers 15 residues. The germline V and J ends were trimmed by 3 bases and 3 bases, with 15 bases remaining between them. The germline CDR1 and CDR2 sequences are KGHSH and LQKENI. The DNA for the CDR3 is TGTGCCAGCTCACCCTCCCTCTTCCTAAGCTACGAGCAGTACTTC. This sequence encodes CASSPSLFLSYEQYF.

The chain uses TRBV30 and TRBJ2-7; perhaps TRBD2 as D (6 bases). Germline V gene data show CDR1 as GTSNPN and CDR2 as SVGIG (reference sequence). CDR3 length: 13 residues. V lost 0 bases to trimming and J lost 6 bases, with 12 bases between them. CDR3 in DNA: TGTGCCTGGAGTGTACAGGAGGGTGGCGAGCAGTACTTC. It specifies CAWSVQEGGEQYF.

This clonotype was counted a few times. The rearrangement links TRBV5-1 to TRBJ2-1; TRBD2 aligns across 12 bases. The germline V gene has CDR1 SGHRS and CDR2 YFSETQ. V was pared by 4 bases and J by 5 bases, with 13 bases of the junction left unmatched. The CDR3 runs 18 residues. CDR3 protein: CASSGGTSGYLIHNEQFF. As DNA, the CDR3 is TGCGCCAGCAGCGGAGGGACTAGCGGGTACTTAATCCACAATGAGCAGTTCTTC.

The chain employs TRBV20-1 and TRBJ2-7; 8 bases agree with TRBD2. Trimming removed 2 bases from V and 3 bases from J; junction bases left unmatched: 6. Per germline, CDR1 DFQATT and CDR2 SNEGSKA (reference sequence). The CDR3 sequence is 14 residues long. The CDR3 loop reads CSARLGTSVYEQYF. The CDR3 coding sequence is TGCAGTGCTAGATTGGGGACTAGTGTCTACGAGCAGTACTTC.